Each of the 2 T cell receptor beta chains below was sequenced from the same sample in a study of blood T cell repertoires in COVID-19 (TCRdb year 2020). Libraries were prepared through the immunoSEQ multiplex PCR assay. TCRdb mirrors the immuneACCESS table, restricted to in-frame sequences. Some clones are absent from its copies; in checked studies, under half trace to an unresolved V gene, and the reason for the others is unknown. Recorded for this sample are about 180,000 clones; 89% of them occurred a single time. The top ten clones comprise 2% to 2.5% of the sample. The sequenced sample consisted of PBMCs or T cells enriched from blood (not recorded which). The receptors come from a woman aged 40-49 years with acute COVID-19.

V gene TRBV11-2 combines with J gene TRBJ2-2, with a weak D call TRBD2 (7 bases). The CDR3 contains 12 residues. Germline V gene lookup returns CDR1 SGHAT and CDR2 FQNNGV. V was trimmed by 11 bases and J by 6 bases, leaving 13 bases between them. CDR3 amino acids: CAVAGASGELFF. DNA of the CDR3: TGTGCCGTCGCGGGGGCGTCCGGGGAGCTGTTTTTT.

This clone was detected once. The chain is built from TRBV19 and TRBJ1-2; no clear D gene. The CDR3 is 13 residues long. Per germline, CDR1 LNHDA and CDR2 SQIVND (reference sequence). Between the trimmed V and J ends, which lost 4 bases and 0 bases, there was a span of 6 bases. The CDR3 is CASSSRANYGYTF. As DNA, the CDR3 is TGTGCCAGTAGTAGTCGAGCTAACTATGGCTACACCTTC.